This T cell receptor (beta chain) was sequenced during a study of blood T cell repertoires in COVID-19. Assay used: immunoSEQ multiplex PCR; TCRdb lists only in-frame clones, some missing. The sample lists some 220,000 clones; 80% to 90% were seen once. CDR3 length: 16 residues. Germline V gene lookup returns CDR1 SGHTS and CDR2 YDEGEE. The trim removed 4 bases at V and 3 bases at J, leaving 8 bases unmatched. The rearrangement uses TRBV5-8 and TRBJ1-3; 9 bases line up with TRBD1. The clonotype comes from a man aged 50 to 59 with acute or convalescent COVID-19. Sequences were obtained from peripheral blood. The CDR3 protein is CASSPGTGSFGNTIYF. CDR3 nucleotides: TGTGCCAGCAGCCCCGGGACAGGGTCTTTTGGAAACACCATATATTTT.